The next 18 T cell receptor beta chains were all read from a single sample in a study of T cells in Graves' hyperthyroidism and ophthalmopathy. RNA transcripts yielded amplified TCR beta CDR3 regions. A set of HTBI primers served as the primers for a first-round RT-PCR of the TCR CDR3. MiXCR was run by TCRdb on the multiplex PCR reads, yielding one entry per CDR3 protein. Among over 500,000 distinct CDR3 sequences listed, 12% to 15% were seen once. The specimen sequenced was blood. The receptors were sampled from a woman in her forties with Graves' hyperthyroidism.

This clonotype appeared a few times. The V gene is TRBV6-1, the J gene TRBJ2-2; TRBD2 matches 8 bases. The CDR3 has 13 residues. V lost 6 bases to trimming and J lost 4 bases; unmatched junction nucleotides: 1. Germline CDR1 MNHNS, CDR2 SASEGT. The CDR3 region is CASRAGVTGELFF. The CDR3 DNA reads TGTGCCAGCAGAGCGGGGGTCACCGGGGAGCTGTTTTTT.

This clonotype was found a few times. V gene TRBV9 combines with J gene TRBJ1-1; D perhaps matches TRBD1 (6 bases). Deletions cut 0 bases from V and 1 base from J, with 10 bases between. The CDR3 consists of 15 residues. Germline-derived CDR1 and CDR2 are SGDLS and YYNGEE. The CDR3 reads CASSVDGQSNTEAFF. The DNA for the CDR3 is TGTGCCAGCAGCGTAGATGGACAGTCGAACACTGAAGCTTTCTTT.

Worth noting for this clonotype: This may be a read error, as it is one base from a much larger clone. The chain is built from TRBV6-1 and TRBJ2-3, with TRBD1 matching 8 bases. Trimming at V came to 6 bases and at J to 5 bases, leaving 13 bases not matched to a gene. CDR1 MNHNS and CDR2 SASEGT come from the germline V gene. CDR3 length: 16 residues. The CDR3 sequence is CASRGGADTGGDTQYF. CDR3 bases: TGTGCCAGCAGAGGTGGAGCGGACACAGGGGGAGATACGCAGTATTTT.

This clonotype was seen ten or more times. This rearrangement joins TRBV5-1 to TRBJ2-2; 7 positions agree with TRBD2. The CDR3 consists of 16 residues. The J segment lost 4 bases and the V segment lost 0 bases, leaving 6 bases of the junction unmatched. The germline V gene has CDR1 SGHRS and CDR2 YFSETQ. The CDR3 DNA reads as TGCGCCAGCAGCTTGGATCCGGGAGGACTCACCGGGGAGCTGTTTTTT. Translation gives CASSLDPGGLTGELFF.

This chain uses TRBV11-3 with TRBJ2-5; D is ambiguous. V was clipped by 4 bases and J by 7 bases, with 16 bases between them. Germline loops: CDR1 SGHNT, CDR2 YENEEA. This CDR3 region has 14 residues. CDR3 bases: TGTGCCAGCAGCTCGCCCCTCTCCACGGGGACCCAGTACTTC. It yields the protein CASSSPLSTGTQYF.

The V gene is TRBV9, the J gene TRBJ2-7; TRBD1 matches at 10 bases. The CDR3 has 16 amino acids. V shed 3 bases and J 2 bases; nucleotides not matched to a gene: 8. CDR1 and CDR2 (germline): SGDLS, YYNGEE. In DNA, the CDR3 is TGTGCCAGCAGCGGAGCCCGGACAGGGGGGACCTACGAGCAGTACTTC. Its translation is CASSGARTGGTYEQYF. The entire variable domain, with the rest obtained from reference TRBV9 and TRBJ2-7, is as follows: DSGVTQTPKHLITATGQRVTLRCSPRSGDLSVYWYQQSLDQGLQFLIQYYNGEERAKGNILERFSAQQFPDLHSELNLSSLELGDSALYFCASSGARTGGTYEQYFGPGTRLTVT.

This sequence joins TRBV7-9 and TRBJ2-7; D perhaps matches TRBD2 (5 bases). The CDR3 covers 12 residues. Trimming took off 8 bases at V and 9 bases at J, with 17 bases between the two ends. The germline gives CDR1 SEHNR, CDR2 FQNEAQ (reference sequence). DNA of the CDR3: TGTGCCAGCTCTTCCCGGGAAATGTGGCAGTACTTC. This encodes CASSSREMWQYF.

The chain combines TRBV19 with TRBJ2-1, with a tentative D call TRBD2 (6 bases). The V end was cut by 6 bases, the J end by 10 bases, with 19 bases between. The CDR3 length is 14 residues. Germline CDR1 LNHDA, CDR2 SQIVND (reference sequence). CDR3 nucleotide sequence: TGTGCCAGTAGAACGAGCGGGCCGGCTAAGGAGCAGTTCTTC. Its translation: CASRTSGPAKEQFF.

This clonotype has at least ten counts. The chain links TRBV5-1 to TRBJ2-7, with D hard to call. The CDR3 extends over 14 amino acids. V was clipped by 4 bases and J by 3 bases, with 14 bases between them. Germline loops: CDR1 SGHRS, CDR2 YFSETQ. The CDR3 sequence: CASSPGEAYYEQYF. The CDR3 DNA sequence: TGCGCCAGCAGCCCTGGAGAGGCCTACTACGAGCAGTACTTC.

This clonotype has a handful of counts. The chain is built from TRBV19 and TRBJ1-1, with D tentatively TRBD1 (5 bases). The V gene lost 3 bases and the J gene lost 1 base, with 12 bases spanning the gap. Germline V CDR1 and CDR2: LNHDA, SQIVND (reference sequence). The CDR3 is made up of 15 amino acids. The CDR3 here is CASSIRQGGNTEAFF. CDR3 sequence (DNA): TGTGCCAGTAGTATTAGGCAGGGTGGGAACACTGAAGCTTTCTTT.

Many counts were recorded for this clonotype. The chain links TRBV2 to TRBJ2-1; D is ambiguous. The V end was cut by 2 bases, the J end by 2 bases, with 16 bases between. CDR3 length equals 17 residues. Per the germline V gene, CDR1 is SNHLY and CDR2 is FYNNEI. CDR3 in amino acids: CASSENRNLPTYNEQFF. Written as DNA, the CDR3 is TGTGCCAGCAGTGAAAACCGTAACCTACCTACCTACAATGAGCAGTTCTTC. Using reference TRBV2 and TRBJ2-1 for the parts outside the CDR3, the full variable domain is EPEVTQTPSHQVTQMGQEVILRCVPISNHLYFYWYRQILGQKVEFLVSFYNNEISEKSEIFDDQFSVERPDGSNFTLKIRSTKLEDSAMYFCASSENRNLPTYNEQFFGPGTRLTVL.

This clonotype was recorded many times. The chain recombines TRBV3-1 with TRBJ2-3; D is ambiguous. Trimming removed 1 base at V and 2 bases at J, with 7 bases between. The CDR3 is made up of 14 amino acids. The germline V gene has CDR1 LGHDT and CDR2 YNNKEL (reference sequence). The CDR3 coding sequence is TGTGCCAGCAGCCAAGGTCTCTTCACAGATACGCAGTATTTT. Its translation: CASSQGLFTDTQYF.

This clonotype came up many times. The chain is built from TRBV5-1 and TRBJ2-3; 7 positions match TRBD2. CDR3 length equals 16 residues. V trimming: 3 bases; J trimming: 4 bases; junction bases outside the gene matches: 11. Germline loops: CDR1 SGHRS, CDR2 YFSETQ. The CDR3 reads CASSSESGISADTQYF. Here the CDR3 DNA reads TGCGCCAGCAGCTCCGAGAGCGGGATTTCGGCAGATACGCAGTATTTT.

This clonotype appeared many times. V usage is TRBV10-3 and J usage is TRBJ2-2; no reliable D call. Germline V gene sequence: CDR1 ENHRY, CDR2 SYGVKD. Trimming took 6 bases from V and 1 from J, leaving 6 bases between them. This CDR3 has 13 residues. The CDR3 region has the DNA TGTGCCATCAGATCAGAGAACACCGGGGAGCTGTTTTTT. This sequence encodes CAIRSENTGELFF.

This clonotype has only a few counts. The CDR3 DNA reads as TGTGCCACCAGCAGAGTATTTAGCGGGACCACCCAAGCCGGGGAGCTGTTTTTT. Its protein is CATSRVFSGTTQAGELFF. V gene TRBV15 combines with J gene TRBJ2-2, with 8 nucleotides matching TRBD2. The germline gives CDR1 LNHNV, CDR2 YYDKDF (reference sequence). The CDR3 spans 18 residues. The ends lost 1 base at V and 6 bases at J; junction bases unmatched: 13.

V usage is TRBV19 and J usage is TRBJ2-1; D gene ambiguous. In germline, CDR1 is LNHDA, CDR2 SQIVND (reference sequence). This CDR3 is built from 12 residues. Trimming removed 6 bases from V and 9 bases from J, with 12 bases in between. As DNA, the CDR3 is TGTGCCAGTAGAGGTCGTTGGGTTGAGCAGTTCTTC. Translation: CASRGRWVEQFF.

CDR3 protein: CASSSPAEAFF. Here the CDR3 DNA reads TGTGCCAGCAGCTCCCCGGCTGAAGCTTTCTTT. The chain is built from TRBV5-4 and TRBJ1-1, with D uncertain. Trimming left V 3 bases short and J 6 bases short, with 6 bases between. Germline V CDR1 and CDR2: SGHNT, YYREEE (reference sequence). CDR3 size: 11 residues.

At least ten counts were recorded for this clonotype. This rearrangement joins TRBV20-1 to TRBJ2-3; unclear D gene. Per the germline V gene, CDR1 is DFQATT and CDR2 is SNEGSKA (reference sequence). The germline V and J ends were trimmed by 2 bases and 5 bases, with 11 bases remaining between them. The CDR3 has 13 amino acids. CDR3 nucleotides: TGCAGTGCTAGACCCCTCGGAGAAGATACGCAGTATTTT. As protein: CSARPLGEDTQYF.